The rows below give T cell receptor beta chains drawn from one sample of a study of blood T cell repertoires in COVID-19. Repertoires were generated with immunoSEQ multiplex PCR, while TCRdb's copy carries only in-frame clones and drops some. The repertoire holds approximately 190,000 clones, with 82% as singletons. The sample consisted of peripheral blood. Receptors were obtained from a woman between 55 and 75 years old with COVID-19, enrolled during active disease. CDR3s include the opening cysteine and the closing phenylalanine or tryptophan. Each record gives: J gene, D gene, clone size, V gene, CDR3 protein, CDR3 DNA. The D gene is left open where the match is weak. A clone size is listed for some rows: how often the clone was seen (once, few, many), or a class if it is expanded.

j_gene: TRBJ2-5; d_gene: TRBD2; abundance: once; v_gene: TRBV6-2/TRBV6-3; CDR3aa: CASSYDLAGVQETQYF; CDR3nt: TGTGCCAGCAGTTACGACCTAGCGGGGGTCCAAGAGACCCAGTACTTC
j_gene: TRBJ1-3; d_gene: TRBD1; abundance: .; v_gene: TRBV19; CDR3aa: CASSRGTDLGGTIYF; CDR3nt: TGTGCCAGTAGCCGAGGGACAGACCTTGGGGGCACCATATATTTT
j_gene: TRBJ1-1; d_gene: .; abundance: once; v_gene: TRBV29-1; CDR3aa: CSVVRGQEAFF; CDR3nt: TGCAGCGTTGTCCGTGGACAGGAAGCTTTCTTT
j_gene: TRBJ2-7; d_gene: TRBD1; abundance: .; v_gene: TRBV13; CDR3aa: CASGVGGTGEYF; CDR3nt: TGTGCCAGCGGCGTAGGGGGGACAGGGGAGTACTTC
j_gene: TRBJ2-3; d_gene: .; abundance: .; v_gene: TRBV5-5; CDR3aa: CASSIQGIASADTQYF; CDR3nt: TGTGCCAGCAGCATCCAGGGAATCGCGAGTGCAGATACGCAGTATTTT
j_gene: TRBJ2-2; d_gene: .; abundance: .; v_gene: TRBV19; CDR3aa: CASSTANTGELFF; CDR3nt: TGTGCCAGTAGTACTGCGAACACCGGGGAGCTGTTTTTT
j_gene: TRBJ2-2; d_gene: TRBD1; abundance: .; v_gene: TRBV4-1; CDR3aa: CASSQSFAGTGGTGELFF; CDR3nt: TGCGCCAGCAGCCAAAGTTTCGCCGGGACAGGGGGGACCGGGGAGCTGTTTTTT
j_gene: TRBJ1-2; d_gene: .; abundance: .; v_gene: TRBV19; CDR3aa: CASTSEATYYGYTF; CDR3nt: TGTGCCAGTACCAGCGAAGCAACCTACTATGGCTACACCTTC
j_gene: TRBJ2-3; d_gene: TRBD2; abundance: .; v_gene: TRBV5-4; CDR3aa: CASSLQRGRTDTQYF; CDR3nt: TGTGCCAGCAGCTTGCAGCGGGGGCGCACAGATACGCAGTATTTT
j_gene: TRBJ2-1; d_gene: .; abundance: .; v_gene: TRBV9; CDR3aa: CASSPWAGGNEQFF; CDR3nt: TGTGCCAGCAGCCCATGGGCAGGCGGGAATGAGCAGTTCTTC
j_gene: TRBJ2-1; d_gene: TRBD2; abundance: .; v_gene: TRBV11-3; CDR3aa: CASSGAGNNEQFF; CDR3nt: TGTGCCAGCAGCGGAGCGGGAAACAATGAGCAGTTCTTC
j_gene: TRBJ1-5; d_gene: TRBD1; abundance: .; v_gene: TRBV28; CDR3aa: CASSPRGLYSNQPQHF; CDR3nt: TGTGCCAGCAGTCCCAGGGGGCTGTATAGCAATCAGCCCCAGCATTTT
j_gene: TRBJ2-5; d_gene: TRBD1; abundance: .; v_gene: TRBV2; CDR3aa: CASSRTGIQETQYF; CDR3nt: TGTGCCAGCAGCCGGACAGGTATCCAAGAGACCCAGTACTTC
j_gene: TRBJ1-5; d_gene: .; abundance: .; v_gene: TRBV19; CDR3aa: CASSIIRTSSNQPQHF; CDR3nt: TGTGCCAGTAGTATTATTCGGACATCTAGCAATCAGCCCCAGCATTTT
j_gene: TRBJ2-7; d_gene: TRBD2; abundance: .; v_gene: TRBV5-6; CDR3aa: CASRPGLAGLLLSEQYF; CDR3nt: TGTGCCAGCAGACCGGGACTAGCGGGTCTTCTACTCTCCGAGCAGTACTTC
j_gene: TRBJ2-1; d_gene: .; abundance: .; v_gene: TRBV2; CDR3aa: CASSRGGSYNEQFF; CDR3nt: TGTGCCAGCAGTCGAGGGGGCTCCTACAATGAGCAGTTCTTC
j_gene: TRBJ2-1; d_gene: .; abundance: .; v_gene: TRBV7-9; CDR3aa: CASSLVAGLTFF; CDR3nt: TGTGCCAGCAGCTTAGTCGCGGGACTCACATTCTTC
j_gene: TRBJ2-2; d_gene: TRBD1; abundance: .; v_gene: TRBV5-4; CDR3aa: CASSSNRGYTGELFF; CDR3nt: TGTGCCAGCAGCTCCAACAGGGGATACACCGGGGAGCTGTTTTTT
j_gene: TRBJ2-5; d_gene: TRBD1; abundance: .; v_gene: TRBV2; CDR3aa: CASNAGQDKTQYF; CDR3nt: TGTGCCAGCAATGCGGGACAGGATAAGACCCAGTACTTC
j_gene: TRBJ2-7; d_gene: .; abundance: .; v_gene: TRBV2; CDR3aa: CASSSTRTTYEQYF; CDR3nt: TGTGCCAGCAGTTCGACTAGAACCACCTACGAGCAGTACTTC
j_gene: TRBJ1-2; d_gene: TRBD1; abundance: .; v_gene: TRBV11-2; CDR3aa: CASSLDRGTGSGYTF; CDR3nt: TGTGCCAGCAGCTTAGATAGGGGGACAGGGAGTGGCTACACCTTC
j_gene: TRBJ2-5; d_gene: TRBD2; abundance: .; v_gene: TRBV6-1; CDR3aa: CASSELAGGQETQYF; CDR3nt: TGTGCCAGCAGTGAACTAGCGGGGGGGCAAGAGACCCAGTACTTC
j_gene: TRBJ1-2; d_gene: TRBD1; abundance: once; v_gene: TRBV6-5; CDR3aa: CASSSLGTDYGYTF; CDR3nt: TGTGCCAGCAGTTCCCTAGGGACAGACTATGGCTACACCTTC
j_gene: TRBJ2-2; d_gene: .; abundance: .; v_gene: TRBV5-4; CDR3aa: CASSLVGRTGELFF; CDR3nt: TGTGCCAGCAGCTTGGTGGGGAGGACCGGGGAGCTGTTTTTT
j_gene: TRBJ2-3; d_gene: TRBD2; abundance: .; v_gene: TRBV5-4; CDR3aa: CASSLPSGGDTDTQYF; CDR3nt: TGTGCCAGCAGCTTGCCTAGCGGGGGGGACACAGATACGCAGTATTTT
j_gene: TRBJ2-1; d_gene: TRBD2; abundance: .; v_gene: TRBV7-9; CDR3aa: CASSLLGGRASEQFF; CDR3nt: TGTGCCAGCAGCTTACTCGGCGGGAGGGCCAGTGAGCAGTTCTTC
j_gene: TRBJ2-7; d_gene: .; abundance: .; v_gene: TRBV5-1; CDR3aa: CASKETGSYEQYF; CDR3nt: TGCGCCAGCAAGGAGACGGGCTCCTACGAGCAGTACTTC
j_gene: TRBJ2-1; d_gene: TRBD2; abundance: .; v_gene: TRBV7-2; CDR3aa: CASSLGLAVGNEQFF; CDR3nt: TGTGCCAGCAGCCTAGGGCTAGCGGTTGGCAATGAGCAGTTCTTC
j_gene: TRBJ1-1; d_gene: TRBD1; abundance: few; v_gene: TRBV7-9; CDR3aa: CASSPTIDRGTEAFF; CDR3nt: TGTGCCAGCAGCCCCACCATCGACAGGGGGACTGAAGCTTTCTTT
j_gene: TRBJ2-2; d_gene: TRBD2; abundance: .; v_gene: TRBV24-1; CDR3aa: CATRRTSGTGELFF; CDR3nt: TGTGCCACCAGGAGGACTAGCGGCACCGGGGAGCTGTTTTTT
j_gene: TRBJ2-1; d_gene: .; abundance: .; v_gene: TRBV19; CDR3aa: CASSDGQIGNEQFF; CDR3nt: TGTGCCAGTAGTGACGGACAGATTGGTAATGAGCAGTTCTTC
j_gene: TRBJ2-1; d_gene: .; abundance: .; v_gene: TRBV6-2/TRBV6-3; CDR3aa: CASSYSPQGGPSYNEQFF; CDR3nt: TGTGCCAGCAGTTACTCGCCACAAGGAGGGCCCTCCTACAATGAGCAGTTCTTC
j_gene: TRBJ1-4; d_gene: TRBD1; abundance: .; v_gene: TRBV3-1/TRBV3-2; CDR3aa: CASSQETGTGVEKLFF; CDR3nt: TGTGCCAGCAGCCAAGAAACCGGGACAGGGGTTGAAAAACTGTTTTTT
j_gene: TRBJ1-1; d_gene: TRBD1; abundance: .; v_gene: TRBV10-3; CDR3aa: CAISEPQGARSEAFF; CDR3nt: TGTGCCATCAGTGAACCACAGGGGGCCAGGTCTGAAGCTTTCTTT
j_gene: TRBJ2-3; d_gene: TRBD2; abundance: .; v_gene: TRBV7-9; CDR3aa: CASSLEPHGGLNTDTQYF; CDR3nt: TGTGCCAGCAGCTTAGAACCCCACGGGGGGTTAAACACAGATACGCAGTATTTT
j_gene: TRBJ2-1; d_gene: .; abundance: .; v_gene: TRBV23-1; CDR3aa: CASSQGNRVSYNEQFF; CDR3nt: TGCGCCAGCAGTCAAGGTAACAGGGTGTCCTACAATGAGCAGTTCTTC
j_gene: TRBJ2-5; d_gene: .; abundance: .; v_gene: TRBV2; CDR3aa: CASSDTSRETQYF; CDR3nt: TGTGCCAGCAGTGACACATCAAGAGAGACCCAGTACTTC
j_gene: TRBJ2-2; d_gene: TRBD1; abundance: .; v_gene: TRBV19; CDR3aa: CASSGFARTGPRWTGELFF; CDR3nt: TGTGCCAGTAGCGGGTTCGCCCGGACAGGCCCAAGGTGGACCGGGGAGCTGTTTTTT
j_gene: TRBJ1-5; d_gene: .; abundance: .; v_gene: TRBV28; CDR3aa: CASTDRGPQHF; CDR3nt: TGTGCCAGTACCGACCGGGGGCCCCAGCATTTT
j_gene: TRBJ1-6; d_gene: .; abundance: few; v_gene: TRBV5-8; CDR3aa: CASSLVVGGSSYNSPLHF; CDR3nt: TGTGCCAGCAGCTTGGTCGTTGGGGGGAGCTCCTATAATTCACCCCTCCACTTT
j_gene: TRBJ1-2; d_gene: .; abundance: .; v_gene: TRBV4-2; CDR3aa: CASSQGRDRVANYGYTF; CDR3nt: TGTGCCAGCAGCCAAGGACGGGATCGGGTGGCTAACTATGGCTACACCTTC
j_gene: TRBJ2-7; d_gene: TRBD1; abundance: .; v_gene: TRBV19; CDR3aa: CARTRTGDDEQYF; CDR3nt: TGTGCACGCACCAGGACAGGGGACGACGAGCAGTACTTC
j_gene: TRBJ2-2; d_gene: TRBD1; abundance: many; v_gene: TRBV19; CDR3aa: CASSIDGTGGSGELFF; CDR3nt: TGTGCCAGTAGTATAGATGGGACAGGGGGCAGCGGGGAGCTGTTTTTT
j_gene: TRBJ2-3; d_gene: TRBD2; abundance: few; v_gene: TRBV3-1/TRBV3-2; CDR3aa: CASSLRLAADTQYF; CDR3nt: TGTGCCAGCAGCCTCCGACTAGCGGCGGATACGCAGTATTTT
j_gene: TRBJ1-2; d_gene: TRBD1; abundance: .; v_gene: TRBV19; CDR3aa: CASMRGDRGYPGYTF; CDR3nt: TGTGCCAGTATGAGGGGAGACAGGGGCTACCCAGGCTACACCTTC